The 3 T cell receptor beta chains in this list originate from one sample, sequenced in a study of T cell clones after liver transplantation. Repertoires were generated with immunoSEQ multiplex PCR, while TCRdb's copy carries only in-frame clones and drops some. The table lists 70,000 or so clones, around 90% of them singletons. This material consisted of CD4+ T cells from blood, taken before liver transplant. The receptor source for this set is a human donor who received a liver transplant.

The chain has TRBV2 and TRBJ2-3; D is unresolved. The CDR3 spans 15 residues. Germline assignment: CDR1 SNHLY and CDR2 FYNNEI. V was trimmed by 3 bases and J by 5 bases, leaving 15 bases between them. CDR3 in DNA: TGTGCCAGCAGTGATTCACCCCTCCCGGGAGATACGCAGTATTTT. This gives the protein CASSDSPLPGDTQYF.

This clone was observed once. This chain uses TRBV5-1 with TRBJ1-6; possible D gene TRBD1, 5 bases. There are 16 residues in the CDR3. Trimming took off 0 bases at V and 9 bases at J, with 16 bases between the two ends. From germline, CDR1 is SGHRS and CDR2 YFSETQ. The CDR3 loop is CASSLAPWGPASPLHF. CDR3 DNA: TGCGCCAGCAGCTTGGCTCCCTGGGGACCGGCTTCACCCCTCCACTTT.

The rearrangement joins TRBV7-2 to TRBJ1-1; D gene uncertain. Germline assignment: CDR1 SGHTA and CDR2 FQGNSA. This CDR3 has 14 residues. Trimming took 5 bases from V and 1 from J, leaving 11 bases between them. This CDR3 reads CASSPQRQNTEAFF. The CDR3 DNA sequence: TGTGCCAGCAGCCCTCAGCGGCAGAACACTGAAGCTTTCTTT. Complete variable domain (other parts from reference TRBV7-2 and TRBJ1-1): GAGVSQSPSNKVTEKGKDVELRCDPISGHTALYWYRQSLGQGLEFLIYFQGNSAPDKSGLPSDRFSAERTGGSVSTLTIQRTQQEDSAVYLCASSPQRQNTEAFFGQGTRLTVV.